This entry lists 26 T cell receptor beta chains sequenced from one sample in a study of T-cell reconstitution after alpha-beta-depleted transplantation in children. Preparation of the TCRbeta library used unique molecular identifiers. TCRdb ran MiXCR on the PCR reads and lists one entry per CDR3 protein. The sample lists hundreds of thousands of distinct CDR3 sequences, 20% to 30% seen once, with about 5% in the top ten. The material was PBMCs, mostly from graft donor cells, obtained 360 days after TCRalphabeta/CD19-depleted stem cell transplant. The receptors derive from a female patient aged 2-9 years who had a stem cell transplant for congenital amegakaryocytic thrombocytopenia, so the T cells may come from the graft donor.

The gene calls are TRBV12-3 or TRBV12-4 and TRBJ2-6; 7 positions match TRBD1. The CDR3 is 20 residues long. The V gene end was trimmed by 6 bases and the J gene end by 0 bases; junction bases not matched to a gene: 17. The CDR3 reads CASSLYPSGTVSSGANVLTF. In DNA form, the CDR3 reads TGTGCCAGCAGCTTGTACCCCTCCGGGACAGTGAGCTCTGGGGCCAACGTCCTGACTTTC.

This clonotype has more than one count but fewer than ten. This chain joins TRBV12-3 or TRBV12-4 and TRBJ2-5, with 11 positions matching TRBD2. The length of the CDR3 is 15 residues. The junction had 5 bases not matched to a gene; V was cut back by 6 bases and J by 2 bases. DNA of the CDR3: TGTGCCAGCAGCCGGATAGCGGGGGGGCAAGAGACCCAGTACTTC. Residues: CASSRIAGGQETQYF.

A remark on this clonotype: A read error may produce the germline difference seen at one junction end. The rearrangement uses TRBV20-1 and TRBJ1-1, with D uncertain. This CDR3 is 15 amino acids long. Germline V gene lookup returns CDR1 DFQATT and CDR2 SNEGSKA (reference sequence). The CDR3 sequence is CCARPPGFSNTEAFF. The CDR3 bases are TGCTGTGCTAGACCCCCGGGATTTTCGAACACTGAAGCTTTCTTT.

The chain couples TRBV3-1 to TRBJ2-7, with no clear D. This CDR3 contains 18 residues. V lost 2 bases to trimming and J lost 1 base, with 21 bases between them. The germline V gene encodes CDR1 LGHDT and CDR2 YNNKEL (reference sequence). The CDR3 coding sequence is TGTGCCAGCAGCCAAAAAACCCCAGCGTACCGTACTTCCTACGAGCAGTACTTC. Amino acid sequence: CASSQKTPAYRTSYEQYF.

The sample holds a few counts of this clonotype. The chain recombines TRBV7-2 with TRBJ2-7, with a weak D call TRBD2 (6 bases). Germline lookup yields CDR1 SGHTA and CDR2 FQGNSA. CDR3 length equals 14 residues. V shed 5 bases and J shed 2 bases, with 13 bases lying between them. CDR3 sequence: CASSLIADAYEQYF. In DNA, the CDR3 is TGTGCCAGCAGCCTTATAGCGGACGCCTACGAGCAGTACTTC.

This clonotype showed up just a few times. The rearrangement links TRBV27 to TRBJ2-7; possible D gene TRBD2, 5 bases. The V gene lost 6 bases and the J gene lost 0 bases, with 27 bases spanning the gap. CDR3 length: 19 amino acids. Germline CDR1 reads MNHEY; CDR2 reads SMNVEV (reference sequence). The CDR3 spells CASSHRPETGTVSSYEQYF. CDR3 coding DNA: TGTGCCAGCAGCCATCGACCAGAGACGGGAACTGTTAGCTCCTACGAGCAGTACTTC.

This clonotype has only a few counts. This rearrangement joins TRBV20-1 to TRBJ1-6; tentative D call: TRBD1 (5 bases). The CDR3 length is 14 residues. V lost 2 bases to trimming and J lost 9 bases, with 14 bases between them. CDR1 and CDR2 from the germline V gene are DFQATT and SNEGSKA (reference sequence). The CDR3 sequence is CSARQTRGGSPLHF. As DNA, the CDR3 is TGCAGTGCTAGACAGACAAGGGGAGGTTCACCCCTCCACTTT.

This clonotype was found a few times. J is TRBJ1-2 and V is TRBV3-1; D possibly corresponds to TRBD1 (5 bases). V was clipped by 5 bases and J by 5 bases, with 12 bases between them. Germline lookup yields CDR1 LGHDT and CDR2 YNNKEL (reference sequence). This CDR3 has 13 amino acids. The CDR3, as DNA: TGTGCCAGCAGCGAGGGGAGTGGATATGGCTACACCTTC. This encodes CASSEGSGYGYTF.

This clonotype was seen a few times. The chain couples TRBV20-1 to TRBJ1-5; tentative D call: TRBD1 (6 bases). Trimming pared 5 bases from V and 5 bases from J, leaving 10 bases between. This CDR3 is 12 amino acids long. The germline V gene encodes CDR1 DFQATT and CDR2 SNEGSKA (reference sequence). CDR3 sequence reads: CSAGRQDQPQHF. CDR3 sequence (DNA): TGCAGTGCTGGGAGACAGGATCAGCCCCAGCATTTT.

The chain links TRBV5-1 to TRBJ2-3, with TRBD2 as a possible D gene (6 bases). The CDR3 consists of 17 residues. The ends were cut back, 3 bases at V and 4 bases at J, with 21 bases in the middle. CDR1 and CDR2 from the germline V gene are SGHRS and YFSETQ. The DNA of the CDR3 is TGCGCCAGCAGCTCCCTAGGGGTGGGGGGAGATCCAGATACGCAGTATTTT. This gives the protein CASSSLGVGGDPDTQYF.

This clonotype was detected only a few times. This chain uses TRBV12-3 or TRBV12-4 with TRBJ2-1, with 10 bases matching TRBD1. V dropped 5 bases and J dropped 5; count of bases not matched to a gene: 12. CDR3 length equals 17 residues. The CDR3 reads CASSKGLGTGAHNEQFF. The DNA of the CDR3 is TGTGCCAGCAGTAAGGGCCTTGGGACAGGGGCCCACAATGAGCAGTTCTTC.

The table lists this clonotype with a few counts. V and J are TRBV20-1 and TRBJ1-1; 8 bases fit TRBD1. CDR1 and CDR2 from the germline V gene are DFQATT and SNEGSKA (reference sequence). The CDR3 runs to 14 residues. Unmatched junction bases numbered 6, after V lost 6 bases and J lost 0 bases. The CDR3 spells CSATTGALNTEAFF. Here the CDR3 DNA reads TGCAGTGCAACGACAGGGGCCTTGAACACTGAAGCTTTCTTT.

This clonotype was observed a few times. The V call is TRBV5-5, the J call TRBJ2-5, with 12 bases aligning to TRBD2. This CDR3 is built from 18 residues. Germline lookup yields CDR1 SGHKS and CDR2 YYEKEE (reference sequence). The J segment lost 2 bases and the V segment lost 0 bases, leaving 8 bases of the junction unmatched. The chain's CDR3 is CASSLVRLAGVEQETQYF. In DNA form, the CDR3 reads TGTGCCAGCAGCTTGGTTCGACTAGCGGGGGTCGAGCAAGAGACCCAGTACTTC.

This chain joins TRBV6-5 and TRBJ2-3; D is perhaps TRBD2 (5 bases). The V gene lost 0 bases and the J gene lost 4 bases, with 8 bases spanning the gap. This CDR3 is built from 14 residues. CDR1 is MNHEY and CDR2 is SVGAGI in the germline V gene. The CDR3 DNA follows: TGTGCCAGCAGTTACTCGGGAGTTGCAGATACGCAGTATTTT. Translation: CASSYSGVADTQYF.

V is TRBV27 and J is TRBJ2-3; weak D call: TRBD2 (6 bases). From germline, CDR1 is MNHEY and CDR2 SMNVEV (reference sequence). CDR3 length equals 15 residues. V was clipped by 3 bases and J by 6 bases, with 16 bases between them. Written as DNA, the CDR3 is TGTGCCAGCAGTTTCGGTAGCGGCCCTCGGGATACGCAGTATTTT. As protein: CASSFGSGPRDTQYF.

This clonotype showed up many times. The chain employs TRBV4-1 and TRBJ2-3, with D perhaps matching TRBD2 (6 bases). CDR3 length equals 13 residues. Germline assignment: CDR1 MGHRA and CDR2 YSYEKL. The V end was cut by 1 base, the J end by 6 bases, with 8 bases between. CDR3 in DNA: TGCGCCAGCAGCCAAGGCGGGGAGGATACGCAGTATTTT. This translates into CASSQGGEDTQYF.

This chain joins TRBV2 and TRBJ2-5, with D unresolved. Germline values: CDR1 SNHLY, CDR2 FYNNEI. V lost 7 bases to trimming and J lost 7 bases, with 10 bases between them. The CDR3 covers 11 residues. The CDR3 bases are TGTGCCAGCATCGAACGTGGGACCCAGTACTTC. Protein: CASIERGTQYF. Full variable domain (outside the CDR3, taken from reference TRBV2 and TRBJ2-5): EPEVTQTPSHQVTQMGQEVILRCVPISNHLYFYWYRQILGQKVEFLVSFYNNEISEKSEIFDDQFSVERPDGSNFTLKIRSTKLEDSAMYFCASIERGTQYFGPGTRLLVL.

This clonotype was seen a handful of times. The chain is built from TRBV18 and TRBJ1-1, with a weak D call TRBD1 (6 bases). V lost 2 bases to trimming and J lost 3 bases, with 10 bases between them. The CDR3 spans 14 residues. Germline CDR1 KGHSH, CDR2 LQKENI. The CDR3 nucleotides read TGTGCCAGCTCACCAGCCAGGGGTTACACTGAAGCTTTCTTT. Translating it yields CASSPARGYTEAFF.

The table lists this clonotype with a few counts. The CDR3 nucleotides read TGTGCCATTGGGGGAGGGGGGGAGCAGTACTTC. This translates into CAIGGGGEQYF. The chain employs TRBV10-3 and TRBJ2-7, with D possibly being TRBD2 (7 bases). Trimming shortened V by 9 bases and J by 7 bases, and 13 bases separated the two germline ends. The CDR3 contains 11 residues. Looked up from germline, CDR1 is ENHRY and CDR2 is SYGVKD.

This clonotype was seen more than once but under ten times. The chain is built from TRBV12-3 or TRBV12-4 and TRBJ1-2, with TRBD1 matching 9 bases. There are 14 residues in the CDR3. With V trimmed by 5 bases and J by 4 bases, 5 bases remained unmatched. The CDR3 DNA follows: TGTGCCAGCAGTGAAACAGGGGGCACCTATGGCTACACCTTC. It is translated as CASSETGGTYGYTF.

A remark on this clonotype: Being one base from a much bigger clone, this may be a read error. The chain employs TRBV2 and TRBJ2-5, with D hard to call. CDR1 is SNHLY, CDR2 FYNNEI, per germline. The CDR3 totals 13 residues. CDR3 nucleotide sequence: TGTGCCAGCAGTGCCGCAAGGGCTGAGACCGAGTACTTC. Its translation is CASSAARAETEYF.

CDR3 region: CSVELRGDLTYEQYF. DNA of the CDR3: TGCAGCGTTGAGTTAAGGGGGGACTTAACCTACGAGCAGTACTTC. The V call is TRBV29-1, the J call TRBJ2-7; D tentatively reads TRBD1 or TRBD2 (6 bases each). V shed 3 bases and J shed 2 bases, with 17 bases lying between them. CDR1 is SQVTM, CDR2 ANQGSEA, per germline. This CDR3 region has 15 residues.

This clonotype was counted a few times. The gene calls are TRBV20-1 and TRBJ1-2, with D possibly TRBD1 on 5 matching bases. The CDR3 sequence is 13 residues long. The V end was cut by 4 bases, the J end by 5 bases, with 14 bases between. Germline V gene lookup returns CDR1 DFQATT and CDR2 SNEGSKA (reference sequence). The CDR3, as DNA: TGCAGTGCTAACTGGGGCCCTGCTTATGGCTACACCTTC. Its protein product is CSANWGPAYGYTF.

The chain has TRBV2 and TRBJ1-3, with 8 bases identical to TRBD1. Trimming took 3 bases from V and 5 from J; bases not matched to a gene: 12. The CDR3 is 17 residues long. Germline CDR1 SNHLY, CDR2 FYNNEI. In nucleotides, the CDR3 is TGTGCCAGCAGTGATGGGGGAGGACAGGGACGTAGAAACACCATATATTTT. It specifies CASSDGGGQGRRNTIYF.

CDR3 region: CASSGVSRREFF. DNA of the CDR3: TGTGCCAGCAGTGGGGTCTCACGGAGGGAGTTCTTC. The chain is built from TRBV6-1 and TRBJ2-1; maybe TRBD2 (6 bases). Germline assignment: CDR1 MNHNS and CDR2 SASEGT. CDR3 length equals 12 residues. The V end was cut by 4 bases, the J end by 14 bases, with 15 bases between.

This clonotype was seen a handful of times. V usage is TRBV5-1 and J usage is TRBJ2-5; D is possibly TRBD1 or TRBD2 (6 bases each). The CDR3 is 14 amino acids. The germline CDR1 and CDR2 sequences are SGHRS and YFSETQ. The V and J ends lost 2 bases and 5 bases respectively, with 13 bases between them. The CDR3 loop reads CASSLGGNAETQYF. CDR3 DNA: TGCGCCAGCAGCTTAGGGGGGAATGCGGAGACCCAGTACTTC. Looking up the rest from reference TRBV5-1 and TRBJ2-5 gives the full variable domain: KAGVTQTPRYLIKTRGQQVTLSCSPISGHRSVSWYQQTPGQGLQFLFEYFSETQRNKGNFPGRFSGRQFSNSRSEMNVSTLELGDSALYLCASSLGGNAETQYFGPGTRLLVL.